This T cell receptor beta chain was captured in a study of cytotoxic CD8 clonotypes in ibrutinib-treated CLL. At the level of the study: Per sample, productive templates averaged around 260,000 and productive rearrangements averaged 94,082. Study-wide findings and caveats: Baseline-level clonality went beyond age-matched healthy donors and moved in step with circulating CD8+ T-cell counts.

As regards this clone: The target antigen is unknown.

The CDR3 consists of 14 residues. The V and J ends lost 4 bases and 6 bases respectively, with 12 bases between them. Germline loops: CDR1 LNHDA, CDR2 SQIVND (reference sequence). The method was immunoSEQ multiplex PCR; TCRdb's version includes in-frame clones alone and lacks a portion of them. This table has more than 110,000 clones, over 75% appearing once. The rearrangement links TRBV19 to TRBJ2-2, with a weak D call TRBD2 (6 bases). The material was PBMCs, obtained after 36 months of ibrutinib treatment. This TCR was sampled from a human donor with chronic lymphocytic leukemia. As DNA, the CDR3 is TGTGCCAGTAGTACACCTGGAGGGCCCGGGGAGCTGTTTTTT. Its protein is CASSTPGGPGELFF.